This T cell receptor (beta chain) was found in a study of Ad26.COV2.S vaccination and SARS-CoV-2 variants. Study conclusions and caveats: Responses of T cells in total may have been underestimated by the TCR breadth and depth analyses. Vaccine recipients surpassed placebo recipients in spike-specific TCR breadth.

This CDR3 region has 14 residues. Germline CDR1 is MNHEY and CDR2 is SVGAGI. Trimming pared 8 bases from V and 3 bases from J, leaving 16 bases between. Sequencing used immunoSEQ multiplex PCR; TCRdb keeps in-frame clones, though not all of them. The sample records 250,000 to 300,000 clones, approximately 87% being singletons. Remarks on this clone: Its target is unknown.

Described treatment: approximately 18 received Ad26.COV2.S at low or high dose, single or two shots; about five received placebo; per-sample allocation not given. Sample collection was performed on day 63 after the first vaccine or placebo injection. Vaccination used an Ad26 vector expressing Wuhan-strain SARS-CoV-2 spike. Material: peripheral blood, obtained in a trial of Ad26.COV2.S vaccine versus placebo. This receptor was taken from a person aged 18-65 years who received the Ad26.COV2.S COVID-19 vaccine or a placebo. V and J are TRBV6-5 and TRBJ1-1; D uncertain. Here the CDR3 DNA reads TGTGCCAGCGCTTACAAGGGTGGGGACACTGAAGCTTTCTTT. It codes for CASAYKGGDTEAFF.